Listed below are T cell receptor beta chains from one sample, sequenced in a study of cytomegalovirus exposure and HLA in healthy donors. Sequencing used immunoSEQ multiplex PCR; TCRdb keeps in-frame clones, though not all of them. The table has more than 85,000 clones, over 70% seen once. Material for sequencing was PBMCs. The receptors originated from a man aged 25 to 45 in good health and CMV-seronegative. Each CDR3 is given with its conserved first and last residue. Each record gives: J gene, V gene, D gene, clone size, CDR3 DNA, CDR3 protein. A D gene is named only where the DNA matches it firmly. Only part of the rows carry a size: once, few, many, or a class if the clone is expanded.

TRBJ2-7	TRBV9	TRBD1	-	TGTGCCAGCAGTCCGGGACAGGGGGCGCCTAGCTCCTACGAGCAGTACTTC	CASSPGQGAPSSYEQYF
TRBJ2-7	TRBV13	TRBD1	-	TGTGCCAGCAGCTCCGGGACAGGGGTTTACGAGCAGTACTTC	CASSSGTGVYEQYF
TRBJ2-1	TRBV7-7	TRBD2	-	TGTGCCAGCAGCCAAGCAGCGGGGGGGCCACATGAGCAGTTCTTC	CASSQAAGGPHEQFF
TRBJ2-2	TRBV6-5	-	few	TGTGCCAGCAGCCCTCCGCGTGCCACCGGGGAGCTGTTTTTT	CASSPPRATGELFF
TRBJ1-4	TRBV2	-	few	TGTGCCAGCAGTGAGCAGGGGCCGGGAGAAAAACTGTTTTTT	CASSEQGPGEKLFF
TRBJ2-3	TRBV29-1	TRBD2	-	TGCAGCGTCGGCTCGACTAGCGGGGGGGGAACAGATACGCAGTATTTT	CSVGSTSGGGTDTQYF
TRBJ2-2	TRBV11-2	TRBD2	-	TGTGCCAGCAGCTTCGGGACTAGCGGAAACACCGGGGAGCTGTTTTTT	CASSFGTSGNTGELFF
TRBJ2-7	TRBV7-9	-	few	TGTGCCAGCAGCTTAGGCGGGTCGGAGCAGTACTTC	CASSLGGSEQYF
TRBJ2-1	TRBV4-1	TRBD2	-	TGCGCCAGCAGCCAAGATTCTCCGGGACTAGCGGGGGAAACCAATGAGCAGTTCTTC	CASSQDSPGLAGETNEQFF
TRBJ2-3	TRBV2	TRBD2	few	TGTGCCATGGGGGAGGGGCGGACAGATACGCAGTATTTT	CAMGEGRTDTQYF
TRBJ2-7	TRBV5-1	TRBD2	-	TGCGCCAGCAGCGTGAACCTTAGCGGGAGAGGGGAGCAGTACTTC	CASSVNLSGRGEQYF
TRBJ2-7	TRBV7-8	-	-	TGTGCCAGCAGCTGGCAGATAAGCTCCTACGAGCAGTACTTC	CASSWQISSYEQYF
TRBJ1-5	TRBV6-5	-	-	TGTGCCAGCAGTTGGAGGGTTAATCAGCCCCAGCATTTT	CASSWRVNQPQHF
TRBJ2-7	TRBV5-6	-	-	TGTGCCAGCAGCTTGGCCAGGGAGGTAGGTTACCACGAGCAGTACTTC	CASSLAREVGYHEQYF
TRBJ2-5	TRBV4-1	-	-	TGCGCCAGCAGCCTAAGAGGGGAGACCCAGTACTTC	CASSLRGETQYF
TRBJ2-1	TRBV7-6	TRBD1	-	TGTGCCAGCAGCTTCAACACAGGGGGCAGTGGGGGTGAGCAGTTCTTC	CASSFNTGGSGGEQFF
TRBJ1-1	TRBV19	TRBD1	-	TGTGCCAGTAGAACGGACAGGTCGAACACTGAAGCTTTCTTT	CASRTDRSNTEAFF
TRBJ2-7	TRBV19	TRBD2	-	TGTGCCAGTACAACCAAGGGACTAGCGGGAGGAGTATACGAGCAGTACTTC	CASTTKGLAGGVYEQYF
TRBJ2-5	TRBV9	-	-	TGTGCCAGCAGCGTCCGGGGGGCCCGGGAGACCCAGTACTTC	CASSVRGARETQYF
TRBJ1-4	TRBV19	-	-	TGTGCCAGTAAACGAAGGGCTGGGAGCGATCAACAAACCAATGAAAAACTGTTTTTT	CASKRRAGSDQQTNEKLFF
TRBJ1-2	TRBV9	-	once	TGTGCCAGCAGCCCGGGGGATGGCTATGGCTACACCTTC	CASSPGDGYGYTF
TRBJ2-5	TRBV7-2	-	-	TGTGCCACCCGACAGGACCAAGAGACCCAGTACTTC	CATRQDQETQYF
TRBJ2-2	TRBV5-6	TRBD2	-	TGTGCCAGCAGCTTGGCGGGGGGTACCGGGGAGCTGTTTTTT	CASSLAGGTGELFF
TRBJ2-3	TRBV7-2	-	-	TGTGCCAGCAGCTTAGTTATAACAGATACGCAGTATTTT	CASSLVITDTQYF
TRBJ1-5	TRBV6-1	-	-	TGTGCCAGCCAGGTCGGTATTAGCAATCAGCCCCAGCATTTT	CASQVGISNQPQHF
TRBJ2-1	TRBV5-1	-	few	TGCGCCAGCAGCCCGGGACTTGATTCCTACAATGAGCAGTTCTTC	CASSPGLDSYNEQFF
TRBJ2-3	TRBV5-1	-	-	TGCGCCAGCAGCTTCGGGGTGGCGGCCACAGATACGCAGTATTTT	CASSFGVAATDTQYF
TRBJ2-7	TRBV11-2	TRBD2	-	TGTGCCAGCAGCTTAGATCGCGGGTCTAGCGGGAGCTACGAGCAGTACTTC	CASSLDRGSSGSYEQYF
TRBJ1-6	TRBV6-5	-	-	TGTGCCAGCACCGTATCTAGCTCCTATAATTCACCCCTCCACTTT	CASTVSSSYNSPLHF
TRBJ2-7	TRBV6-5	TRBD2	-	TGTGCCAGCAGTTACTCGTCAGCGGGGACCTACGAGCAGTACTTC	CASSYSSAGTYEQYF
TRBJ2-3	TRBV7-9	TRBD2	-	TGTGCCAGCAGCTTAGGACTAGCCCCGACTGGGGATACGCAGTATTTT	CASSLGLAPTGDTQYF
TRBJ1-1	TRBV27	TRBD1	-	TGTGCCAGCAGTCTCTCAGGGGGCGCCGCTGAAGCTTTCTTT	CASSLSGGAAEAFF
TRBJ1-1	TRBV13	-	-	TGTGCCAGCAGCTTAGGACGGTTCATGAACACTGAAGCTTTCTTT	CASSLGRFMNTEAFF
TRBJ2-5	TRBV4-1	TRBD2	-	TGCGCCAGCAGCACTAGGGGGACTAGCAAGACTCAGCAGTACTTC	CASSTRGTSKTQQYF
TRBJ2-7	TRBV7-6	-	-	TGTGCCAGCAGCCGCAGGCCAGGGGAGCAGGCTTACGAGCAGTACTTC	CASSRRPGEQAYEQYF
TRBJ1-4	TRBV29-1	TRBD1	-	TGCAGCGGCTCCGGGACAGGGAATGAAAAACTGTTTTTT	CSGSGTGNEKLFF
TRBJ2-5	TRBV5-1	-	-	TGCGCCAGCAGCTTGGACATAAATTACCAAGAGACCCAGTACTTC	CASSLDINYQETQYF
TRBJ2-1	TRBV5-1	TRBD2	-	TGCGCCAGCAGCTTGTCACAGGGACTAGCGGGAGGATATGAGCAGTTCTTC	CASSLSQGLAGGYEQFF
TRBJ2-7	TRBV11-3	-	-	TGTGCCAGCAGCTTAGATCCCACGGCCTACGAGCAGTACTTC	CASSLDPTAYEQYF
TRBJ2-2	TRBV6-1	TRBD2	-	TGTGCCAGCAGTGTGACTAGCGGCAACACCGGGGAGCTGTTTTTT	CASSVTSGNTGELFF
TRBJ1-2	TRBV19	TRBD1	-	TGTGCCAGTAGTATAGGGGACAGATCCTATGGCTACACCTTC	CASSIGDRSYGYTF
TRBJ1-2	TRBV9	-	-	TGTGCCAGCAGCGCCCCTAGATATGGCTACACCTTC	CASSAPRYGYTF
TRBJ1-4	TRBV30	-	once	TGTGCCTGGAGTGTAAGCGATAATGAAAAACTGTTTTTT	CAWSVSDNEKLFF
TRBJ2-3	TRBV6-5	-	-	TGTGCCAGCAGTTCCGATACTAGTACAGATACGCAGTATTTT	CASSSDTSTDTQYF
TRBJ1-1	TRBV2	-	-	TGTGCCAGCGGGGCACGACCTCGAGGGGGGGGTGAAGCTTTCTTT	CASGARPRGGGEAFF
TRBJ2-5	TRBV15	-	-	TGTGCCACCAGCCGAGAGGGAACAGGTCGACAAGAGACCCAGTACTTC	CATSREGTGRQETQYF
TRBJ2-2	TRBV30	-	-	TGTGCCTGGAGTGTAATACTAGGCGGGGACGCCGATGGCACCGGGGAGCTGTTTTTT	CAWSVILGGDADGTGELFF
TRBJ1-4	TRBV9	TRBD1	-	TGTGCCAGCAGCGCCGACAGGGGGAGGCTTGAAAAACTGTTTTTT	CASSADRGRLEKLFF
TRBJ1-5	TRBV15	TRBD1	-	TGTGCCACCAGCAGCCTCGGACAGGTAGGGGGTTATAGCAATCAGCCCCAGCATTTT	CATSSLGQVGGYSNQPQHF
TRBJ2-7	TRBV28	TRBD1	-	TGTGCCAGCAGGGGCCTTGGGACAGACTACGAGCAGTACTTC	CASRGLGTDYEQYF
TRBJ2-1	TRBV2	-	-	TGTGCCAGCACAAAGGGTGGGGATACTCGGGGCAATGAGCAGTTCTTC	CASTKGGDTRGNEQFF
TRBJ1-4	TRBV11-2	-	-	TGTGCCAGCAGCTTATCCCGGGCAACTAATGAAAAACTGTTTTTT	CASSLSRATNEKLFF
TRBJ2-4	TRBV4-1	TRBD1	once	TGCGCCAGCAGCCAAGGACAGGGCAAAAACATTCAGTACTTC	CASSQGQGKNIQYF
TRBJ2-5	TRBV2	TRBD2	-	TGTGCCAGCAGGACAGGGACTAGCGGGGAAGAGACCCAGTACTTC	CASRTGTSGEETQYF
TRBJ2-2	TRBV5-1	TRBD2	-	TGCGCCAGCAGCACTAGCGGGAGCAGGACCGGGGAGCTGTTTTTT	CASSTSGSRTGELFF
TRBJ1-1	TRBV7-9	-	-	TGTGCCAGCAGCGTCGGACATCAGAACACTGAAGCTTTCTTT	CASSVGHQNTEAFF
TRBJ1-1	TRBV7-9	-	-	TGTGCCAGCAGCCTGGAGGGCATAGAAGCTTTCTTT	CASSLEGIEAFF